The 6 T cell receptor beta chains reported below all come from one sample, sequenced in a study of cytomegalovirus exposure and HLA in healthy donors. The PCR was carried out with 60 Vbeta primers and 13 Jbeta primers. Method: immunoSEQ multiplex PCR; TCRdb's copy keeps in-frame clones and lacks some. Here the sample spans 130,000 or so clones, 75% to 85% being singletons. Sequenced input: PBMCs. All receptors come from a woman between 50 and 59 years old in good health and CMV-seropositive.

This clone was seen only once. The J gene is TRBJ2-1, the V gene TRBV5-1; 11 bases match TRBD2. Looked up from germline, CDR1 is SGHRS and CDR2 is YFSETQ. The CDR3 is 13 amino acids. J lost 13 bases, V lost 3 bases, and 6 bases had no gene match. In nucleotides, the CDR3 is TGCGCCAGCAGCTGGACTAGCGGGTCCTTACAGTTCTTC. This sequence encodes CASSWTSGSLQFF.

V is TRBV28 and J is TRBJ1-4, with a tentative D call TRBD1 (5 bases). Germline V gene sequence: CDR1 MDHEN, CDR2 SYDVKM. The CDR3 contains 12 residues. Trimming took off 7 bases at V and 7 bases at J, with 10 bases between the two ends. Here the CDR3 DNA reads TGTGCCAGCACTGGGACTTTTGAAAAACTGTTTTTT. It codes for CASTGTFEKLFF.

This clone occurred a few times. The CDR3 DNA reads as TGTGCCAGCAGCAAAGGGACAGCCTACGAGCAGTACTTC. It yields the protein CASSKGTAYEQYF. The chain joins TRBV9 to TRBJ2-7, with 7 positions matching TRBD1. The CDR3 covers 13 residues. Trimming removed 4 bases from V and 2 bases from J; junction bases left unmatched: 3. CDR1 SGDLS and CDR2 YYNGEE come from the germline V gene.

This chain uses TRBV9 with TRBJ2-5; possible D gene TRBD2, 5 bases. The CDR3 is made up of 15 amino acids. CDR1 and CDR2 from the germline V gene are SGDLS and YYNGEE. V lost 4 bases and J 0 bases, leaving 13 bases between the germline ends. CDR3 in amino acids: CASSLSPGNQETQYF. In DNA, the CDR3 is TGTGCCAGCAGCCTATCCCCGGGGAACCAAGAGACCCAGTACTTC.

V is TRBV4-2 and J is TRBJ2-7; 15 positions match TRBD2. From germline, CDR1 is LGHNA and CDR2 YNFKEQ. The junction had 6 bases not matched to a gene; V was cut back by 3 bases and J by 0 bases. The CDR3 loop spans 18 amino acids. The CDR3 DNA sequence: TGTGCCAGCAGCCAGGAGGGACTAGCGGGAGGCCGCTCCTACGAGCAGTACTTC. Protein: CASSQEGLAGGRSYEQYF.

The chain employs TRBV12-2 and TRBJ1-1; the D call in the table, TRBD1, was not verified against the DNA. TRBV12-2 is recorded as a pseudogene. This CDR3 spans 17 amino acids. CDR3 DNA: TGTGCAAGTCGCTTAGAGGCTTTCAGGGCGAAGAACACTGAAGCTTTCTTT. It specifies CASRLEAFRAKNTEAFF.